Listed below are T cell receptor beta chains from one sample, sequenced in a study of CD8+ T cells in alopecia areata. Profiling relied on immunoSEQ multiplex PCR, and the TCRdb table lists in-frame clones only, not all of them. The data show roughly 150,000 clones, about 60% seen once. Source: CD4+ T cells sorted from blood, taken at week 0. Every receptor here comes from a human donor with alopecia areata. Both conserved end residues are part of each CDR3. Fields, in order: clone size, J gene, D gene, V gene, CDR3 protein, CDR3 DNA. D genes are given only for firm matches. Some rows have no size entry. The others give once, few or many, or a class for an expanded clone.

-	TRBJ2-5	TRBD1	TRBV5-1	CARGQGAGETQYF	TGCGCCAGAGGGCAGGGGGCAGGAGAGACCCAGTACTTC
-	TRBJ2-1	-	TRBV28	CASSSLGGGAYNEQFF	TGTGCCAGCAGTTCCTTAGGAGGGGGGGCCTACAATGAGCAGTTCTTC
few	TRBJ1-2	TRBD1	TRBV6-5	CASSRTGLNYGYTF	TGTGCCAGCAGTAGGACAGGGCTTAACTATGGCTACACCTTC
few	TRBJ1-4	-	TRBV7-9	CASSATLGEKLFF	TGTGCCAGCAGCGCCACCCTGGGAGAAAAACTGTTTTTT
-	TRBJ2-4	TRBD2	TRBV29-1	CSAAREDIQYF	TGCAGCGCCGCACGGGAGGACATTCAGTACTTC
-	TRBJ2-5	-	TRBV30	CAWSVGSETQYF	TGTGCCTGGAGTGTGGGGTCAGAGACCCAGTACTTC
once	TRBJ2-3	-	TRBV9	CASSVASQVPDTQYF	TGTGCCAGCAGCGTAGCATCACAGGTTCCAGATACGCAGTATTTT
-	TRBJ1-2	-	TRBV5-1	CASREPGHYGYTF	TGCGCCAGCAGGGAGCCGGGTCATTATGGCTACACCTTC
once	TRBJ2-7	TRBD1	TRBV10-3	CATTPGQGAYEQYF	TGTGCCACTACCCCGGGACAGGGAGCCTACGAGCAGTACTTC
once	TRBJ2-5	-	TRBV4-2	CASSLDGTQTQYF	TGTGCCAGCAGCCTAGACGGGACCCAGACCCAGTACTTC
-	TRBJ2-5	TRBD1	TRBV7-9	CASSSGTGRAETQYF	TGTGCCAGCAGCTCCGGGACAGGGAGAGCAGAGACCCAGTACTTC
-	TRBJ2-2	TRBD1	TRBV5-6	CASSSDRGVTGELFF	TGTGCCAGCAGCTCGGACAGGGGGGTCACCGGGGAGCTGTTTTTT
-	TRBJ2-1	TRBD2	TRBV5-4	CASSLGSGGVYEQFF	TGTGCCAGCAGCTTGGGTAGCGGGGGGGTGTACGAGCAGTTCTTC
-	TRBJ1-2	-	TRBV7-6	CASSRQPAYYGYTF	TGTGCCAGCAGCCGCCAGCCAGCTTACTATGGCTACACCTTC
-	TRBJ2-1	TRBD1	TRBV7-3	CASSLDRGSYNEQFF	TGTGCCAGCAGCTTGGACAGGGGCTCCTACAATGAGCAGTTCTTC
few	TRBJ2-3	-	TRBV27	CASSLSPQGGPQYF	TGTGCCAGCAGTTTATCCCCACAGGGCGGCCCGCAGTATTTT
-	TRBJ2-7	TRBD1	TRBV27	CASSRSTGGSYEQYF	TGTGCCAGCAGTCGATCGACAGGGGGTTCCTACGAGCAGTACTTC
few	TRBJ1-1	-	TRBV29-1	CSVDRQQNTEAFF	TGCAGCGTTGACCGACAGCAAAACACTGAAGCTTTCTTT
-	TRBJ2-3	TRBD2	TRBV7-2	CASSLGTTGGAPDTQYF	TGTGCCAGCAGCCTTGGAACTACCGGGGGGGCACCAGATACGCAGTATTTT
few	TRBJ2-1	-	TRBV29-1	CSVRTVSYNEQFF	TGCAGCGTTCGGACAGTCTCCTACAATGAGCAGTTCTTC
many	TRBJ1-1	-	TRBV7-2	CASSWGGLNTEAFF	TGTGCCAGCAGCTGGGGCGGATTGAACACTGAAGCTTTCTTT
-	TRBJ2-5	-	TRBV11-1	CASSFLGRLQETQYF	TGTGCCAGCAGCTTTTTGGGCAGACTCCAAGAGACCCAGTACTTC
few	TRBJ2-5	-	TRBV29-1	CSVRSPIRETQYF	TGCAGCGTCCGCAGTCCGATTCGAGAGACCCAGTACTTC
-	TRBJ2-2	-	TRBV29-1	CSVKARENTGELFF	TGCAGCGTTAAAGCCAGGGAGAACACCGGGGAGCTGTTTTTT
few	TRBJ1-1	TRBD1	TRBV6-5	CASSRTGATEAFF	TGTGCCAGCAGTCGGACAGGGGCCACTGAAGCTTTCTTT
-	TRBJ2-4	-	TRBV5-4	CASSPGGTEAKNIQYF	TGTGCCAGCAGCCCCGGCGGGACAGAAGCCAAAAACATTCAGTACTTC
few	TRBJ2-3	TRBD2	TRBV5-4	CASSRASGMSTDTQYF	TGTGCCAGCAGCAGAGCTAGCGGGATGAGCACAGATACGCAGTATTTT
-	TRBJ1-2	TRBD1	TRBV9	CASSVDNRGYGYTF	TGTGCCAGCAGCGTAGATAACAGGGGTTATGGCTACACCTTC
-	TRBJ1-2	-	TRBV20-1	CSASGDGYTF	TGCAGTGCTTCAGGGGACGGCTACACCTTC
-	TRBJ1-2	TRBD1	TRBV25-1	CASSERTGGENGYTF	TGTGCCAGCAGTGAACGGACAGGGGGCGAGAATGGCTACACCTTC
-	TRBJ1-6	TRBD1	TRBV4-3	CASSPLAGTANSPLHF	TGCGCCAGCAGCCCACTGGCCGGGACAGCAAATTCACCCCTCCACTTT
-	TRBJ1-2	TRBD1	TRBV30	CAWSPPDRVPGYTF	TGTGCCTGGAGTCCACCAGACAGGGTACCGGGCTACACCTTC
-	TRBJ2-4	TRBD1	TRBV2	CASSGDRQNIQYF	TGTGCCAGCAGTGGGGACAGACAAAACATTCAGTACTTC
-	TRBJ2-7	TRBD2	TRBV19	CASSPMFAGGTLEQYF	TGTGCCAGTAGTCCGATGTTTGCGGGGGGCACTCTCGAGCAGTACTTC
-	TRBJ1-2	-	TRBV30	CAWTRSEQSEGYTF	TGTGCCTGGACCCGGTCGGAACAGTCCGAAGGCTACACCTTC
-	TRBJ2-7	-	TRBV11-2	CASSLVGEQYF	TGTGCCAGCAGCCTAGTGGGGGAGCAGTACTTC
few	TRBJ2-5	-	TRBV7-9	CASGPQETQYF	TGTGCCAGCGGCCCACAAGAGACCCAGTACTTC
-	TRBJ1-2	-	TRBV6-5	CASKIASGYGYTF	TGTGCCAGCAAGATTGCCAGCGGCTATGGCTACACCTTC
few	TRBJ2-7	-	TRBV4-2	CASSTQGGYYEQYF	TGTGCCAGCAGTACCCAGGGAGGATACTACGAGCAGTACTTC
-	TRBJ2-7	TRBD1	TRBV15	CATSREGGTYEQYF	TGTGCCACCAGCAGAGAAGGGGGCACCTACGAGCAGTACTTC
-	TRBJ2-5	TRBD1	TRBV7-7	CASSFGRTGQETQYF	TGTGCTAGCAGCTTTGGTAGGACAGGACAAGAGACCCAGTACTTC
-	TRBJ1-1	-	TRBV5-1	CASSSGTSNTEAFF	TGCGCCAGCAGCTCCGGGACATCGAACACTGAAGCTTTCTTT
few	TRBJ1-4	-	TRBV23-1	CAIQGGTSDEKLFF	TGCGCCATCCAAGGGGGGACATCGGACGAAAAACTGTTTTTT
-	TRBJ2-3	-	TRBV27	CASSFQAFDSADTQYF	TGTGCCAGCAGTTTTCAAGCCTTCGACTCCGCAGATACGCAGTATTTT
-	TRBJ2-5	TRBD2	TRBV5-6	CASQTSGGAKTQYF	TGTGCCAGCCAGACTAGCGGGGGGGCGAAGACCCAGTACTTC
-	TRBJ1-1	-	TRBV5-1	CASSYRPGHLNTEAFF	TGCGCCAGCAGCTACCGACCGGGACACTTGAACACTGAAGCTTTCTTT
-	TRBJ2-3	-	TRBV6-5	CASSSLQGLGADTQYF	TGTGCCAGCAGTTCACTACAGGGTCTAGGGGCAGATACGCAGTATTTT